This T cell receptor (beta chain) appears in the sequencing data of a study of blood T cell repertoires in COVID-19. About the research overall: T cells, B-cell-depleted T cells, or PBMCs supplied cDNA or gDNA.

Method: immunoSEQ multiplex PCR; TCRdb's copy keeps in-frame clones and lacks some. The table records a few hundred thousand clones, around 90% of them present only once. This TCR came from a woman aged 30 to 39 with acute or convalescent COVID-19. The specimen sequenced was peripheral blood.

As DNA, the CDR3 is TGTGCCAGCAGCTTGGGGGGACAGGGAGAGACCCAGTACTTC. Translated, it gives CASSLGGQGETQYF. The rearrangement joins TRBV5-6 to TRBJ2-5; TRBD1 aligns across 9 bases. This CDR3 has 14 residues. Germline V gene lookup returns CDR1 SGHDT and CDR2 YYEEEE. The V and J ends lost 0 bases and 4 bases, in that order; junction bases with no gene match: 1.